The 28 T cell receptor beta chains listed next were all sequenced from one sample in a study of response to subunit inactivated influenza vaccine. TCRdb fed the RT-PCR reads into MiXCR, producing one record per CDR3 protein. The table has 800,000 to 1,000,000 distinct CDR3 sequences, about 20% seen once. The sample consisted of PBMCs from blood, taken 5 days after vaccination. Receptors originate from a man aged 45-60 years who received an inactivated influenza vaccine.

The chain employs TRBV4-2 and TRBJ2-7, with TRBD2 identical over 8 bases. The CDR3 totals 16 residues. J was trimmed by 7 bases and V by 4 bases; bases with no gene match: 15. Germline CDR1 LGHNA, CDR2 YNFKEQ. The CDR3 nucleotides are TGTGCCAGCAGCCCCCAGTTGATAGCGGGACTGGGGGAGCAGTACTTC. Protein sequence: CASSPQLIAGLGEQYF.

V is TRBV9 and J is TRBJ2-3; 10 nucleotides align to TRBD1. The CDR3 is 14 amino acids. Germline CDR1 reads SGDLS; CDR2 reads YYNGEE. J lost 4 bases, V lost 3 bases, and 2 bases had no gene match. In nucleotides, the CDR3 is TGTGCCAGCAGCGCAGACAGGGGGCCAGATACGCAGTATTTT. The encoded protein is CASSADRGPDTQYF. The entire variable domain, with the rest obtained from reference TRBV9 and TRBJ2-3, is as follows: DSGVTQTPKHLITATGQRVTLRCSPRSGDLSVYWYQQSLDQGLQFLIQYYNGEERAKGNILERFSAQQFPDLHSELNLSSLELGDSALYFCASSADRGPDTQYFGPGTRLTVL.

This chain joins TRBV29-1 and TRBJ2-7, with TRBD1 matching 7 bases. CDR3 size: 13 residues. The germline CDR1 and CDR2 sequences are SQVTM and ANQGSEA. The junction had 10 bases not matched to a gene; V was cut back by 6 bases and J by 5 bases. CDR3 DNA: TGCAGCGTAGAGACAGGGAATCTCCACGAGCAGTACTTC. Residues: CSVETGNLHEQYF.

This clonotype has only a few counts. The chain links TRBV4-3 to TRBJ2-3; 9 bases fit TRBD2. V lost 0 bases, J lost 10 bases, and 14 bases stayed unmatched. The CDR3 is 17 amino acids. CDR1 and CDR2 from the germline V gene are LGHNA and YSLEER. The CDR3 coding sequence is TGCGCCAGCAGCCAAGATCCGGCTAGCGGGGCCCTGGCGGCGCAGTATTTT. It specifies CASSQDPASGALAAQYF.

This clonotype was picked up many times. The rearrangement uses TRBV28 and TRBJ2-7; possible D gene TRBD1, 6 bases. Germline V CDR1 and CDR2: MDHEN, SYDVKM. The CDR3 loop spans 13 amino acids. V gave up 8 bases and J gave up 5 bases, with 16 bases separating them. The CDR3 region has the DNA TGTGCCAGCCTGGACGGACAGAGCCACGAGCAGTACTTC. Translated: CASLDGQSHEQYF.

CDR3 sequence reads: CASSLDGQGYGYTF. The CDR3 nucleotides read TGTGCCAGCAGCTTAGACGGACAGGGCTATGGCTACACCTTC. J is TRBJ1-2 and V is TRBV7-2; 8 bases are shared with TRBD1. The CDR3 loop spans 14 amino acids. The ends lost 1 base at V and 4 bases at J; junction bases unmatched: 2. Germline V gene lookup returns CDR1 SGHTA and CDR2 FQGNSA.

The CDR3 is CASSARPGGLDTQYF. CDR3 nucleotides: TGTGCCAGCAGCGCTAGGCCTGGGGGTCTAGATACGCAGTATTTT. This chain joins TRBV5-5 and TRBJ2-3; the D gene could be TRBD1 or TRBD2 (5 bases each). Deletions cut 4 bases from V and 5 bases from J, with 17 bases between. Germline-derived CDR1 and CDR2 are SGHKS and YYEKEE (reference sequence). The CDR3 is made up of 15 amino acids.

The chain employs TRBV7-2 and TRBJ2-2, with TRBD2 matching 7 bases. There are 15 residues in the CDR3. In germline, CDR1 is SGHTA, CDR2 FQGNSA. V trimming: 2 bases; J trimming: 7 bases; junction bases outside the gene matches: 7. The CDR3 loop is CASSLQRDEGGELFF. The CDR3 DNA reads as TGTGCCAGCAGCTTACAGCGGGATGAAGGCGGGGAGCTGTTTTTT.

In its sample, this clonotype was seen a few times. The chain carries TRBV28 and TRBJ1-6; perhaps TRBD1 as D (5 bases). Trimming pared 3 bases from V and 6 bases from J, leaving 9 bases between. This CDR3 contains 14 residues. The germline V gene has CDR1 MDHEN and CDR2 SYDVKM. The CDR3 sequence: CASSFGHLNSPLHF. In DNA form, the CDR3 reads TGTGCCAGCAGTTTCGGACACCTTAATTCACCCCTCCACTTT.

The chain recombines TRBV7-6 with TRBJ2-3; 9 bases are shared with TRBD2. V shed 3 bases, J shed 1 base, and the junction held 5 bases outside the gene matches. The germline V gene has CDR1 SGHVS and CDR2 FNYEAQ. CDR3 length: 16 amino acids. The CDR3 protein is CASSFLAGAGTDTQYF. Written as DNA, the CDR3 is TGTGCCAGCAGCTTCTTAGCGGGGGCCGGCACAGATACGCAGTATTTT. Supplemented by reference TRBV7-6 and TRBJ2-3, the full variable domain reads GAGVSQSPRYKVTKRGQDVALRCDPISGHVSLYWYRQALGQGPEFLTYFNYEAQQDKSGLPNDRFSAERPEGSISTLTIQRTEQRDSAMYRCASSFLAGAGTDTQYFGPGTRLTVL.

The chain recombines TRBV7-8 with TRBJ1-1; D call uncertain. The length of the CDR3 is 13 residues. V lost 7 bases and J lost 1, with 10 bases in between. The V gene's germline CDR1 is SGHVS and CDR2 FQNEAQ. The CDR3 loop is CASTQTENTEAFF. CDR3 sequence (DNA): TGTGCCAGCACCCAGACTGAGAACACTGAAGCTTTCTTT.

This clonotype was detected only a few times. This chain connects TRBV7-6 to TRBJ2-3; a possible D gene is TRBD2 (5 bases). The V gene lost 5 bases and the J gene lost 1 base, with 10 bases spanning the gap. Per germline, CDR1 SGHVS and CDR2 FNYEAQ. The CDR3 length is 14 residues. CDR3 sequence reads: CASSRLTGTDTQYF. The CDR3 DNA reads TGTGCCAGCAGCCGACTAACCGGCACAGATACGCAGTATTTT. The full variable domain, completed using reference TRBV7-6 and TRBJ2-3, is GAGVSQSPRYKVTKRGQDVALRCDPISGHVSLYWYRQALGQGPEFLTYFNYEAQQDKSGLPNDRFSAERPEGSISTLTIQRTEQRDSAMYRCASSRLTGTDTQYFGPGTRLTVL.

This clonotype came up a few times. V is TRBV20-1 and J is TRBJ2-1; D is unresolved. Germline V CDR1 and CDR2: DFQATT, SNEGSKA (reference sequence). The CDR3 covers 12 residues. Trimming took off 6 bases at V and 7 bases at J, with 13 bases between the two ends. The CDR3 nucleotides are TGCAGTGCAAGATTTCAGGTGAATGAGCAGTTCTTC. This sequence encodes CSARFQVNEQFF.

V gene TRBV7-6 combines with J gene TRBJ2-7; 9 bases map to TRBD1. Losses at the gene ends were 5 bases for V and 3 bases for J; bases not matched to a gene: 8. Germline CDR1 reads SGHVS; CDR2 reads FNYEAQ. CDR3 length: 15 residues. The CDR3 reads CASSPYRTGVYEQYF. In DNA, the CDR3 is TGTGCCAGCAGCCCCTACCGGACAGGGGTCTACGAGCAGTACTTC.

There are a few counts of this clonotype. V usage is TRBV7-3 and J usage is TRBJ1-1, with D unresolved. Trimming cost V 5 bases and J 7 bases, with 11 bases left between them. The germline CDR1 and CDR2 sequences are SGHTA and FQGTGA. The CDR3 totals 12 residues. The DNA of the CDR3 is TGTGCCAGCAGCCCCGGGGTGGGTGAAGCTTTCTTT. Protein product: CASSPGVGEAFF. Full variable domain (outside the CDR3, taken from reference TRBV7-3 and TRBJ1-1): GAGVSQTPSNKVTEKGKYVELRCDPISGHTALYWYRQSLGQGPEFLIYFQGTGAADDSGLPNDRFFAVRPEGSVSTLKIQRTERGDSAVYLCASSPGVGEAFFGQGTRLTVV.

In this sample, this clonotype turned up a few times. The J gene is TRBJ1-6, the V gene TRBV12-3 or TRBV12-4, with TRBD1 identical over 7 bases. The CDR3 extends over 15 amino acids. The ends lost 6 bases at V and 10 bases at J; junction bases unmatched: 12. The CDR3 DNA follows: TGTGCCAGCAGATCTAGTGCACAGGGGAGGTCACCCCTCCACTTT. It is translated as CASRSSAQGRSPLHF.

Here the CDR3 reads CASSPDTKETQYF. In DNA form, the CDR3 reads TGCGCCAGCAGCCCGGACACTAAAGAGACCCAGTACTTC. J is TRBJ2-5 and V is TRBV4-3, with a weak D call TRBD1 (5 bases). CDR1 is LGHNA and CDR2 is YSLEER in the germline V gene. The CDR3 sequence is 13 residues long. V was pared by 4 bases and J by 3 bases, with 9 bases between.

This clonotype was counted between two and nine times. This chain connects TRBV9 to TRBJ2-7; 9 bases are a match to TRBD2. The CDR3 sequence is 13 residues long. CDR1 and CDR2 (germline): SGDLS, YYNGEE. The V segment lost 3 bases and the J segment 7 bases; nucleotides outside the gene matches: 5. Here the CDR3 reads CASSDGTSLEQYF. CDR3 in DNA: TGTGCCAGCAGCGACGGGACTAGCCTAGAGCAGTACTTC.

The CDR3 loop reads CASSLDHSDYGYTF. The DNA of the CDR3 is TGTGCCAGCAGCTTAGATCACTCGGACTATGGCTACACCTTC. This chain joins TRBV7-2 and TRBJ1-2; D remains unclear. Germline V gene data show CDR1 as SGHTA and CDR2 as FQGNSA. V was clipped by 1 base and J by 3 bases, with 9 bases between them. This CDR3 is built from 14 residues.

This clonotype was seen more than once but under ten times. The CDR3 loop reads CASMGTGPQRDTQYF. CDR3 DNA: TGTGCCAGCATGGGGACAGGGCCCCAGCGGGATACGCAGTATTTT. The chain employs TRBV6-2 or TRBV6-3 and TRBJ2-3, with TRBD1 identical over 9 bases. With V trimmed by 7 bases and J by 6 bases, 11 bases remained unmatched. CDR1 and CDR2 (germline): MNHEY, SVGEGT. The CDR3 extends over 15 amino acids.

This clonotype was counted only a few times. The V call is TRBV29-1, the J call TRBJ2-6; D is ambiguous. The CDR3 is made up of 15 amino acids. V lost 4 bases, J lost 0 bases, and 10 bases lay in between. Germline V gives CDR1 SQVTM, CDR2 ANQGSEA. The CDR3 loop reads CSVAFTVSGANVLTF. The CDR3, as DNA: TGCAGCGTTGCCTTTACAGTCTCTGGGGCCAACGTCCTGACTTTC.

This clonotype came up many times. The DNA of the CDR3 is TGCAGTGCTACTGATACTTGGGCCACGAATGAGCAGTTCTTC. Translated: CSATDTWATNEQFF. The chain recombines TRBV20-1 with TRBJ2-1; D is undetermined. Germline V gene lookup returns CDR1 DFQATT and CDR2 SNEGSKA (reference sequence). This CDR3 has 14 residues. The V and J ends lost 4 bases and 7 bases respectively, with 17 bases between them.

The chain has TRBV15 and TRBJ2-5; TRBD1 matches at 10 bases. The CDR3 is made up of 14 amino acids. Unmatched junction bases numbered 8, after V lost 8 bases and J lost 5 bases. Germline V lookup: CDR1 LNHNV, CDR2 YYDKDF (reference sequence). The CDR3 nucleotides are TGTGCCACCGGGGGACAGGGGTCGGCGGAGACCCAGTACTTC. Residues: CATGGQGSAETQYF.

The chain uses TRBV18 and TRBJ1-4; D is possibly TRBD1 (6 bases). The germline gives CDR1 KGHSH, CDR2 LQKENI. The CDR3 is 16 amino acids. Trimming took 3 bases from V and 8 from J, leaving 19 bases between them. The CDR3 DNA is TGTGCCAGCTCACCTTCACGGACAGAGGGGAACGAAAAACTGTTTTTT. This gives the protein CASSPSRTEGNEKLFF.

The J gene is TRBJ2-4, the V gene TRBV4-1; D ambiguous. CDR1 and CDR2 (germline): MGHRA, YSYEKL. V dropped 1 base and J dropped 7 bases, with 5 bases sitting between them. This CDR3 is 12 amino acids long. The CDR3 DNA follows: TGCGCCAGCAGCCAAGCTGGGAACATTCAGTACTTC. Protein: CASSQAGNIQYF.

The table lists this clonotype with a few counts. The chain carries TRBV5-1 and TRBJ2-1, with D possibly being TRBD2 (6 bases). The CDR3 runs 12 residues. Trimming removed 4 bases from V and 8 bases from J, with 10 bases in between. Germline V gene data show CDR1 as SGHRS and CDR2 as YFSETQ. In nucleotides, the CDR3 is TGCGCCAGCAGCAATAGCGGAGATGAGCAGTTCTTC. Its translation: CASSNSGDEQFF.

V gene TRBV7-6 combines with J gene TRBJ2-7, with 8 nucleotides matching TRBD2. The CDR3 is 15 residues long. V shed 5 bases and J 7 bases; nucleotides not matched to a gene: 13. The V gene's germline CDR1 is SGHVS and CDR2 FNYEAQ. This chain's CDR3 is CASSPGLAAPREQYF. In DNA, the CDR3 is TGTGCCAGCAGCCCCGGACTAGCAGCGCCCAGGGAGCAGTACTTC.

Here the CDR3 reads CASSEGGYGSRGYTF. The CDR3 DNA follows: TGTGCCAGCAGTGAAGGGGGTTATGGTTCCCGCGGCTACACCTTC. The rearrangement joins TRBV2 to TRBJ1-2; D remains ambiguous. Germline V gene data show CDR1 as SNHLY and CDR2 as FYNNEI. The CDR3 is 15 residues long. Trimming took 1 base from V and 8 from J, leaving 17 bases between them. Supplemented by reference TRBV2 and TRBJ1-2, the full variable domain reads EPEVTQTPSHQVTQMGQEVILRCVPISNHLYFYWYRQILGQKVEFLVSFYNNEISEKSEIFDDQFSVERPDGSNFTLKIRSTKLEDSAMYFCASSEGGYGSRGYTFGSGTRLTVV.